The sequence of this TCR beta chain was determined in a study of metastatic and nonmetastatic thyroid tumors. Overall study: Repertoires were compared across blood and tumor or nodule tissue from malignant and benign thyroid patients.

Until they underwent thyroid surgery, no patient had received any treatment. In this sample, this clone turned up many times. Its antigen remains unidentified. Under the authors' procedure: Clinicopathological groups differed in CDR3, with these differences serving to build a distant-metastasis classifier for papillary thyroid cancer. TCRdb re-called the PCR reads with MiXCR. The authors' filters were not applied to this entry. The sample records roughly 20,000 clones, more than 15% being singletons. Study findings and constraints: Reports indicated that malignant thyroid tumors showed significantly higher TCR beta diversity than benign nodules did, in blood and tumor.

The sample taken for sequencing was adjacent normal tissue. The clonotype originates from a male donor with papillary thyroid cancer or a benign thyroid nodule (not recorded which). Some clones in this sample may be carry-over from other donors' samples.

This chain's CDR3 is CASSLDWTSDGNTIYF. The CDR3 DNA is TGTGCCAGCAGCTTAGATTGGACCTCAGATGGAAACACCATATATTTT. J is TRBJ1-3 and V is TRBV11-1, with D unclear. Germline-derived CDR1 and CDR2 are SGHAT and FQDESV (reference sequence). Trimming cost V 1 base and J 3 bases, with 13 bases left between them. The CDR3 runs 16 residues.